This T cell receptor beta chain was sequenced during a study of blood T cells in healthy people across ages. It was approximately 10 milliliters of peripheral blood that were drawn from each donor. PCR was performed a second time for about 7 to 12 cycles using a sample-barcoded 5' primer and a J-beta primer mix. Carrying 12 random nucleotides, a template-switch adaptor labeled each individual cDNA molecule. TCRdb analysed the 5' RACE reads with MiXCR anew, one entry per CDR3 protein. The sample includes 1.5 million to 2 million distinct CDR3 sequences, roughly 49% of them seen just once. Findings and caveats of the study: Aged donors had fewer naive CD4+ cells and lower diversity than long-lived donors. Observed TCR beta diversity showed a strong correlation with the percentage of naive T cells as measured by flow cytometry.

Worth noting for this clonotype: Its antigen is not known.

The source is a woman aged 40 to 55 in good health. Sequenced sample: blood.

The CDR3 DNA is TGCAGTGCTAGAGATCTTATTAGCGGGGACCAAGAGACCCAGTACTTC. Translating gives CSARDLISGDQETQYF. The J gene is TRBJ2-5, the V gene TRBV20-1; 8 nucleotides align to TRBD2. Germline assignment: CDR1 DFQATT and CDR2 SNEGSKA (reference sequence). The junction had 6 bases not matched to a gene; V was cut back by 0 bases and J by 0 bases. This CDR3 contains 16 residues.